This is a list of T cell receptor beta chains from one sample in a study of OX40 agonist ivuxolimab in advanced cancers. Assay used: immunoSEQ multiplex PCR; TCRdb lists only in-frame clones, some missing. This table has 100,000 to 120,000 clones, under 95% appearing once. The source was CD4+ or CD8+ T cells sorted from blood, collected in a trial of the OX40 agonist ivuxolimab. The origin of the receptors is an adult with an advanced solid tumor such as melanoma, head and neck, liver or kidney cancer. Each CDR3 is given with its conserved first and last residue. Each record gives: CDR3 length, clone size, J gene, V gene, D gene, CDR3 protein, CDR3 DNA. D genes are given only for firm matches. Part of the rows lack a size; the others show once, few, many or a class for expanded clones.

CDR3 length: 14; clone size: NA; J gene: TRBJ2-7; V gene: TRBV29-1; D gene: TRBD1; CDR3 protein: CSVAGQGVPYEQYF; CDR3 DNA: TGCAGCGTAGCCGGACAGGGGGTTCCCTACGAGCAGTACTTC
CDR3 length: 13; clone size: NA; J gene: TRBJ1-6; V gene: TRBV7-9; D gene: NA; CDR3 protein: CASSSEGHSPLHF; CDR3 DNA: TGTGCCAGCAGCTCGGAGGGTCATTCACCCCTCCACTTT
CDR3 length: 13; clone size: NA; J gene: TRBJ1-1; V gene: TRBV29-1; D gene: NA; CDR3 protein: CSVRLPGHTEAFF; CDR3 DNA: TGCAGCGTGAGACTGCCGGGGCACACTGAAGCTTTCTTT
CDR3 length: 13; clone size: NA; J gene: TRBJ2-3; V gene: TRBV30; D gene: NA; CDR3 protein: CALSHGRADTQYF; CDR3 DNA: TGTGCCCTAAGTCACGGGCGAGCCGATACGCAGTATTTT
CDR3 length: 14; clone size: NA; J gene: TRBJ2-7; V gene: TRBV14; D gene: TRBD1; CDR3 protein: CASSPGQGYYEQYF; CDR3 DNA: TGTGCCAGCAGCCCCGGACAGGGGTACTACGAGCAGTACTTC
CDR3 length: 14; clone size: NA; J gene: TRBJ1-5; V gene: TRBV18; D gene: NA; CDR3 protein: CASSPEGGNQPQHF; CDR3 DNA: TGTGCCAGCTCACCAGAAGGGGGAAATCAGCCCCAGCATTTT
CDR3 length: 14; clone size: NA; J gene: TRBJ2-7; V gene: TRBV6-1; D gene: NA; CDR3 protein: CASSESTYLYEQYF; CDR3 DNA: TGTGCCAGCAGTGAATCAACATACCTCTACGAGCAGTACTTC
CDR3 length: 15; clone size: NA; J gene: TRBJ2-6; V gene: TRBV5-1; D gene: NA; CDR3 protein: CASSQDGSGANVLTF; CDR3 DNA: TGCGCCAGCAGCCAGGACGGCTCTGGGGCCAACGTCCTGACTTTC
CDR3 length: 14; clone size: NA; J gene: TRBJ2-1; V gene: TRBV11-3; D gene: NA; CDR3 protein: CASSFPGVSREQFF; CDR3 DNA: TGTGCCAGCAGCTTCCCAGGGGTTAGTCGGGAGCAGTTCTTC
CDR3 length: 15; clone size: NA; J gene: TRBJ1-5; V gene: TRBV19; D gene: TRBD1; CDR3 protein: CASSMTGQGAGPQHF; CDR3 DNA: TGTGCCAGTAGTATGACGGGACAGGGGGCTGGGCCCCAGCATTTT
CDR3 length: 14; clone size: once; J gene: TRBJ2-5; V gene: TRBV5-8; D gene: TRBD1; CDR3 protein: CASSSQGLRETQYF; CDR3 DNA: TGTGCCAGCAGCTCACAGGGGCTCCGAGAGACCCAGTACTTC
CDR3 length: 13; clone size: NA; J gene: TRBJ2-3; V gene: TRBV9; D gene: NA; CDR3 protein: CASSVGWEDTQYF; CDR3 DNA: TGTGCCAGCAGCGTAGGATGGGAAGATACGCAGTATTTT
CDR3 length: 13; clone size: NA; J gene: TRBJ1-1; V gene: TRBV2; D gene: NA; CDR3 protein: CASSVRESTEAFF; CDR3 DNA: TGTGCCAGCAGTGTCAGAGAGAGCACTGAAGCTTTCTTT
CDR3 length: 14; clone size: NA; J gene: TRBJ1-1; V gene: TRBV2; D gene: NA; CDR3 protein: CASSPRSANTEAFF; CDR3 DNA: TGTGCCAGCAGTCCTAGATCTGCGAACACTGAAGCTTTCTTT